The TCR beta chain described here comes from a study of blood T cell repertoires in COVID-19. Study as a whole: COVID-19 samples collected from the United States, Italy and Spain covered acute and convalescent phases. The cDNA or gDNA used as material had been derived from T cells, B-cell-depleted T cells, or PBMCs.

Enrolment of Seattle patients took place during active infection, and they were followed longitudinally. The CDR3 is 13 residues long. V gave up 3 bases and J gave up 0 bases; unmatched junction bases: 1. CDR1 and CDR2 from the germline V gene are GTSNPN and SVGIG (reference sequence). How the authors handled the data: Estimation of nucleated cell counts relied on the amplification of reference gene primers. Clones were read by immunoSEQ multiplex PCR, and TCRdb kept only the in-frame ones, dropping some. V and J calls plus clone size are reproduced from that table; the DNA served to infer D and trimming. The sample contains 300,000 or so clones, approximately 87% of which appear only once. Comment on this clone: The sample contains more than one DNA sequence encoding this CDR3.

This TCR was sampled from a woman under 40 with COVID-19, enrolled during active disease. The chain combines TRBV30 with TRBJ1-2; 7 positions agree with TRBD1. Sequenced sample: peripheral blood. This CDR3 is CAWSRGANYGYTF. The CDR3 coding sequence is TGTGCCTGGAGCAGGGGGGCTAACTATGGCTACACCTTC.